These 7 T cell receptor beta chains originate from one sample sequenced in a study of PD-L1 blockade in urothelial cancer (TCRdb year 2017). Library generation was performed with the immunoSEQ multiplex PCR assay. Entries here come from immuneACCESS through TCRdb and include only in-frame sequences with V and J called. Some clones fail to appear in such tables; in the studies checked, an unresolved V gene covers under half of the shortfall, and the cause of the remainder is unknown. The sample contains roughly 130,000 clones, approximately 84% of them found a single time. The ten largest clones represent about 2.9% of the sample. In light of the paper, this sample's time point label describes: pretreatment peripheral blood. The sequenced sample was PBMCs, obtained around atezolizumab (anti-PD-L1) treatment. These receptors were collected from a man between 45 and 60 years old with urothelial cancer.

The rearrangement joins TRBV6-1 to TRBJ2-7; 11 nucleotides line up with TRBD2. This CDR3 contains 16 residues. V shed 0 bases, J shed 4 bases, and the junction held 5 bases outside the gene matches. Germline CDR1 MNHNS, CDR2 SASEGT. In nucleotides, the CDR3 is TGTGCCAGCAGTGAAGCCGGGCCTAGCGGGAGGTACGAGCAGTACTTC. It yields the protein CASSEAGPSGRYEQYF.

The V gene is TRBV11-2, the J gene TRBJ2-3; 9 bases map to TRBD1. Germline loops: CDR1 SGHAT, CDR2 FQNNGV. The CDR3 loop spans 14 amino acids. The junction had 7 bases not matched to a gene; V was cut back by 6 bases and J by 6 bases. The CDR3 region has the DNA TGTGCCAGCAGTTCACAGGGGGCAGGGGATACGCAGTATTTT. Residues: CASSSQGAGDTQYF.

The V gene is TRBV28, the J gene TRBJ2-7; 8 positions match TRBD1. The trim removed 7 bases at V and 2 bases at J, leaving 4 bases unmatched. Germline V lookup: CDR1 MDHEN, CDR2 SYDVKM. CDR3 size: 13 residues. The CDR3 is CASILQGAYEQYF. Here the CDR3 DNA reads TGTGCCAGCATCCTACAGGGGGCCTACGAGCAGTACTTC.

The CDR3 nucleotides are TGCAGTGCTAGCTCTTCGGTTAAGCAGTATTTT. This encodes CSASSSVKQYF. The chain has TRBV20-1 and TRBJ2-3; D not certain. Trimming took 3 bases from V and 11 from J, leaving 12 bases between them. Germline CDR1 reads DFQATT; CDR2 reads SNEGSKA (reference sequence). The CDR3 is 11 residues long.

The V and J genes are TRBV28 and TRBJ2-1, with TRBD2 as a possible D gene (5 bases). The CDR3 spans 13 residues. Trimming removed 6 bases at V and 3 bases at J, with 9 bases between. CDR1 is MDHEN, CDR2 SYDVKM, per germline. The CDR3 region is CASRKGGYNEQFF. The CDR3 DNA follows: TGTGCCAGCAGAAAAGGAGGCTACAATGAGCAGTTCTTC.

This clone has just one count. The genes are TRBV10-3 and TRBJ2-3; 7 bases are shared with TRBD1. The CDR3 has 13 amino acids. Per germline, CDR1 ENHRY and CDR2 SYGVKD. After removal of 7 bases from V and 4 bases from J, the junction contained 5 bases not matched to a gene. The CDR3 loop is CAIKQGIPDTQYF. The CDR3 DNA follows: TGTGCCATCAAACAGGGGATACCAGATACGCAGTATTTT.

The sample holds one count of this clone. This chain links TRBV7-2 with TRBJ1-2; the match to TRBD1 covers 11 bases. Germline-derived CDR1 and CDR2 are SGHTA and FQGNSA. The CDR3 is 15 residues long. V lost 3 bases and J lost 5; bases outside the gene matches: 5. The CDR3 DNA reads as TGTGCCAGCAGCTTCGCCGGACAGGGGGCGTATGGCTACACCTTC. Residues: CASSFAGQGAYGYTF.